What follows are 25 T cell receptor beta chains derived from one specimen sequenced in a study of T cell responses to AZD1222 COVID-19 vaccine. The protocol was immunoSEQ multiplex PCR, while the TCRdb copy is restricted to in-frame clones and leaves out a portion. The repertoire holds 130,000 or so clones, roughly nine tenths seen once, with approximately 27% in the top ten. Material: peripheral blood, obtained on day 0 of AZD1222 vaccination. The receptors derive from an adult in good health.

In its sample, this clone was seen a few times. The chain links TRBV27 to TRBJ1-1; 7 nucleotides align to TRBD1. CDR3 length: 14 amino acids. Germline V CDR1 and CDR2: MNHEY, SMNVEV (reference sequence). J gave up 4 bases and V 2 bases, and 4 bases lay outside the gene matches. CDR3 region: CASSLTGAGTEAFF. In nucleotides, the CDR3 is TGTGCCAGCAGTTTAACAGGGGCCGGCACTGAAGCTTTCTTT.

The V and J genes are TRBV6-6 and TRBJ1-4; no definite D call. The CDR3 is 15 residues long. CDR1 is MNHNY, CDR2 SVGAGI, per germline (reference sequence). V lost 3 bases to trimming and J lost 0 bases, with 8 bases between them. The CDR3 DNA follows: TGTGCCAGCAGTTATGGGGATTCAACTAATGAAAAACTGTTTTTT. Amino acid sequence: CASSYGDSTNEKLFF.

V gene TRBV24-1 combines with J gene TRBJ1-2; D gene ambiguous. In germline, CDR1 is KGHDR, CDR2 SFDVKD. Trimming removed 3 bases from V and 6 bases from J, with 19 bases in between. CDR3 length: 16 amino acids. In DNA, the CDR3 is TGTGCCACCAGTGATCCCCCGATAGGGCAGCAGAATGGCTACACCTTC. Protein product: CATSDPPIGQQNGYTF.

This chain uses TRBV4-2 with TRBJ1-2; D may be TRBD1 (6 bases). The CDR3 has 15 amino acids. The germline CDR1 and CDR2 sequences are LGHNA and YNFKEQ. V shed 2 bases and J shed 0 bases, with 10 bases lying between them. The CDR3 DNA follows: TGTGCCAGCAGCCAACCAACAGGGACTAACTATGGCTACACCTTC. Translated: CASSQPTGTNYGYTF.

J is TRBJ1-1 and V is TRBV7-2; no firm D call. This CDR3 is 14 amino acids long. Trimming took 0 bases from V and 10 from J, leaving 15 bases between them. The germline gives CDR1 SGHTA, CDR2 FQGNSA. The CDR3 bases are TGTGCCAGCAGCTTAGCTAGGCAAGATCGTGTAGCTTTCTTT. It codes for CASSLARQDRVAFF. Full variable domain (rest looked up from reference TRBV7-2 and TRBJ1-1): GAGVSQSPSNKVTEKGKDVELRCDPISGHTALYWYRQSLGQGLEFLIYFQGNSAPDKSGLPSDRFSAERTGGSVSTLTIQRTQQEDSAVYLCASSLARQDRVAFFGQGTRLTVV.

The V gene is TRBV19, the J gene TRBJ2-1; 7 nucleotides line up with TRBD1. V lost 4 bases to trimming and J lost 3 bases; unmatched junction nucleotides: 12. Germline CDR1 is LNHDA and CDR2 is SQIVND (reference sequence). The CDR3 spans 17 residues. The CDR3 loop reads CASSRPRTGKRYNEQFF. The CDR3 nucleotides are TGTGCCAGTAGTAGACCCCGGACAGGAAAGCGCTACAATGAGCAGTTCTTC.

This rearrangement joins TRBV5-1 to TRBJ2-2; TRBD2 aligns across 12 bases. The CDR3 is 16 amino acids. Germline V gives CDR1 SGHRS, CDR2 YFSETQ. V lost 4 bases to trimming and J lost 6 bases; unmatched junction nucleotides: 7. The CDR3: CASSPPSGGDPGELFF. For the CDR3, the DNA is TGCGCCAGCAGCCCCCCTAGCGGGGGGGACCCCGGGGAGCTGTTTTTT.

The chain joins TRBV5-8 to TRBJ1-4, with 9 bases identical to TRBD1. J lost 3 bases, V lost 4 bases, and 13 bases had no gene match. This CDR3 is 18 amino acids long. The germline V gene has CDR1 SGHTS and CDR2 YDEGEE. The CDR3 region is CASSAGQGLGRSNEKLFF. The CDR3, as DNA: TGTGCCAGCAGCGCTGGACAGGGGTTGGGTCGGTCTAATGAAAAACTGTTTTTT.

The chain recombines TRBV27 with TRBJ2-2; 9 nucleotides match TRBD1. The germline CDR1 and CDR2 sequences are MNHEY and SMNVEV (reference sequence). The CDR3 loop spans 15 amino acids. J was trimmed by 3 bases and V by 6 bases; bases with no gene match: 5. The CDR3 nucleotides read TGTGCCAGCAGCGTCCGGGACAGGGACACCGGGGAGCTGTTTTTT. This codes for CASSVRDRDTGELFF.

The chain is built from TRBV4-1 and TRBJ2-7; TRBD2 agrees at 7 bases. Losses at the gene ends were 0 bases for V and 7 bases for J; bases not matched to a gene: 6. The germline V gene encodes CDR1 MGHRA and CDR2 YSYEKL. The CDR3 is 14 amino acids. This CDR3 reads CASSQDGGGSEQYF. As DNA, the CDR3 is TGCGCCAGCAGCCAAGATGGGGGGGGGAGTGAGCAGTACTTC.

The V and J genes are TRBV6-5 and TRBJ1-2; TRBD1 is a possible D gene (5 bases). Germline V CDR1 and CDR2: MNHEY, SVGAGI. CDR3 length: 12 residues. V was cut by 7 bases and J by 6 bases, with 12 bases left in between. The CDR3 DNA sequence: TGTGCCAGCACGTGGGGGAGAAATGGCTACACCTTC. Its protein is CASTWGRNGYTF.

Only one count was recorded for this clone. J is TRBJ1-4 and V is TRBV6-5; D remains ambiguous. Germline CDR1 and CDR2: MNHEY and SVGAGI. CDR3 size: 15 residues. V was cut by 6 bases and J by 8 bases, with 19 bases left in between. CDR3 loop: CASRNLPGPGEKLFF. CDR3 in DNA: TGTGCCAGCAGGAACCTCCCGGGCCCGGGAGAAAAACTGTTTTTT.

This chain joins TRBV27 and TRBJ1-2; tentatively, D is TRBD1 (5 bases). Per germline, CDR1 MNHEY and CDR2 SMNVEV (reference sequence). The CDR3 runs to 14 residues. The germline V and J ends were trimmed by 7 bases and 2 bases, with 14 bases remaining between them. The CDR3 region has the DNA TGTGCCAGCACCCCAGGGTCAGGGAACTATGGCTACACCTTC. This encodes CASTPGSGNYGYTF.

The chain uses TRBV11-2 and TRBJ1-6; 10 nucleotides line up with TRBD1. Looked up from germline, CDR1 is SGHAT and CDR2 is FQNNGV. CDR3 length: 15 residues. The V gene end was trimmed by 1 base and the J gene end by 10 bases; junction bases not matched to a gene: 4. The CDR3, as DNA: TGTGCCAGCAGCTTAGTTCGGGACAGGGGCTCACCCCTCCACTTT. Translating it yields CASSLVRDRGSPLHF.

This clone was seen many times. This chain joins TRBV6-5 and TRBJ1-1; TRBD1 is a possible D gene (6 bases). Per the germline V gene, CDR1 is MNHEY and CDR2 is SVGAGI. V was trimmed by 5 bases and J by 4 bases, leaving 11 bases between them. The CDR3 is made up of 13 amino acids. The CDR3 sequence: CASSTRDTTEAFF. Written as DNA, the CDR3 is TGTGCCAGCAGTACTCGGGACACCACTGAAGCTTTCTTT.

For this clone: The sample carries other DNA sequences with the same CDR3. This chain connects TRBV12-3 or TRBV12-4 to TRBJ1-2; 7 bases agree with TRBD1. The V gene end was trimmed by 6 bases and the J gene end by 6 bases; junction bases not matched to a gene: 4. This CDR3 comprises 12 residues. CDR3 sequence reads: CASSQGVHGYTF. CDR3 nucleotides: TGTGCCAGCAGCCAGGGGGTTCATGGCTACACCTTC.

With respect to this clone: This sample also contains other DNA sequences that code for the same CDR3. The rearrangement uses TRBV6-5 and TRBJ2-7; D gene ambiguous. CDR1 is MNHEY and CDR2 is SVGAGI in the germline V gene. Trimming removed 2 bases from V and 3 bases from J, with 8 bases in between. The CDR3 spans 13 residues. The CDR3 sequence is CASSYGQSYEQYF. The CDR3 DNA sequence: TGTGCCAGCAGTTACGGGCAGAGCTACGAGCAGTACTTC.

This clone has a handful of counts. This chain connects TRBV7-3 to TRBJ2-3; D uncertain. The CDR3 covers 13 residues. V gave up 2 bases and J gave up 6 bases, with 9 bases separating them. The germline CDR1 and CDR2 sequences are SGHTA and FQGTGA. CDR3 nucleotide sequence: TGTGCCAGCAGCTTAGAGGCTGGGGATACGCAGTATTTT. Translation: CASSLEAGDTQYF.

This chain joins TRBV19 and TRBJ2-4; 10 bases align to TRBD1. The CDR3 is 14 residues long. The ends lost 5 bases at V and 7 bases at J; junction bases unmatched: 5. CDR1 is LNHDA and CDR2 is SQIVND in the germline V gene (reference sequence). This CDR3 reads CASSPRTGGNIQYF. CDR3 nucleotides: TGTGCCAGTAGTCCCCGGACAGGGGGGAACATTCAGTACTTC.

This clone was counted once. The chain combines TRBV2 with TRBJ1-4; TRBD1 might be the D (6 bases). This CDR3 is built from 14 residues. V shed 4 bases and J shed 4 bases, with 10 bases lying between them. Germline V lookup: CDR1 SNHLY, CDR2 FYNNEI. The CDR3 DNA reads TGTGCCAGCAGTGTGGACAGAATTAATGAAAAACTGTTTTTT. Residues: CASSVDRINEKLFF.

This chain connects TRBV7-8 to TRBJ2-5; a possible D gene is TRBD1 (5 bases). The V gene's germline CDR1 is SGHVS and CDR2 FQNEAQ. This CDR3 is 15 amino acids long. The V end lost 0 bases, the J end lost 5 bases, and 13 bases lay between the germline ends. CDR3 DNA sequence: TGTGCCAGCAGCTTAGCGGTAGGGGTGTACGAGACCCAGTACTTC. Translated: CASSLAVGVYETQYF.

The CDR3, as DNA: TGTGCCAGCAGCTTAGCAATCAGCCAGCGGGAGTGGGAGACCCAGTACTTC. This translates into CASSLAISQREWETQYF. The chain links TRBV7-8 to TRBJ2-5; TRBD2 agrees at 8 bases. Losses at the gene ends were 0 bases for V and 5 bases for J; bases not matched to a gene: 11. Germline CDR1 and CDR2: SGHVS and FQNEAQ. The CDR3 runs 17 residues.

The gene calls are TRBV18 and TRBJ2-5; D is unclear. Germline lookup yields CDR1 KGHSH and CDR2 LQKENI. The CDR3 runs 14 residues. Trimming pared 0 bases from V and 5 bases from J, leaving 10 bases between. This CDR3 reads CASSPPSFSETQYF. CDR3 bases: TGTGCCAGCTCACCACCGAGCTTCAGTGAGACCCAGTACTTC.

The V and J genes are TRBV10-3 and TRBJ2-3, with 8 positions matching TRBD1. Germline V gene sequence: CDR1 ENHRY, CDR2 SYGVKD. The CDR3 contains 14 residues. J was trimmed by 6 bases and V by 6 bases; bases with no gene match: 8. The CDR3 DNA sequence: TGTGCCATCAGAGCCGGGACAGGATTCGATACGCAGTATTTT. It specifies CAIRAGTGFDTQYF.

This clone occurred once. This chain joins TRBV13 and TRBJ2-7, with D perhaps TRBD1 or TRBD2 (5 bases each). In germline, CDR1 is PRHDT, CDR2 FYEKMQ (reference sequence). This CDR3 is built from 17 residues. Trimming removed 4 bases from V and 1 base from J, with 20 bases in between. CDR3 nucleotides: TGTGCCAGCAGCTCCTTTGCCCGGGGACGGCGGTCCTACGAGCAGTACTTC. Translated: CASSSFARGRRSYEQYF.